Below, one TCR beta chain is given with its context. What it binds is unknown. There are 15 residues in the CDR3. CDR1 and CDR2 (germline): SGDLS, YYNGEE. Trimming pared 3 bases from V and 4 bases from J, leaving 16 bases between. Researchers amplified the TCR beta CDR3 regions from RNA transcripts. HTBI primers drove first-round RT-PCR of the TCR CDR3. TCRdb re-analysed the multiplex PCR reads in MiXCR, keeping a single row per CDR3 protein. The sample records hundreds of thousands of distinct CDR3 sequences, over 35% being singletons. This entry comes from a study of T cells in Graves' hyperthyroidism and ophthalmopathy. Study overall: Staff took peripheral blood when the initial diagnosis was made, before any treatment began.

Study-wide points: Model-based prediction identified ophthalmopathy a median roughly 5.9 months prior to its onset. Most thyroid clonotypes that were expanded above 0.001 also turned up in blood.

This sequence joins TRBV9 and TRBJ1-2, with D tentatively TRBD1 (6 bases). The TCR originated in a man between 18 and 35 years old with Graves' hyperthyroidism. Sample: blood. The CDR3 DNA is TGTGCCAGCAGCGACTATGACAGGCCCCTCTATGGCTACACCTTC. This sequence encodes CASSDYDRPLYGYTF.